This is a list of T cell receptor beta chains from one sample in a study of blood T cell repertoires in COVID-19. TCRdb keeps only in-frame clones here, not all; method: immunoSEQ multiplex PCR. The repertoire has 250,000 or so clones, 70% to 90% of them found once; the top ten carry 3%. The specimen was peripheral blood. The receptors originated from a woman aged 25 to 39 with active or convalescent COVID-19. Both conserved end residues are part of each CDR3. A D gene is named only where the DNA matches it firmly. Clone size appears in some rows only: once, few, many, or a class for an expanded clone.

>-|TRBV6-5|TRBJ1-3|-
CASKIGTGGNTIYF
TGTGCCAGCAAAATCGGGACTGGAGGGAACACCATATATTTT
>-|TRBV11-2|TRBJ2-3|TRBD2
CASSSTSGGVAPDTQYF
TGTGCCAGCAGCTCCACTAGCGGGGGGGTAGCACCTGATACGCAGTATTTT
>-|TRBV24-1|TRBJ2-1|TRBD2
CATSDLPTSGGGNEQFF
TGTGCCACCAGTGATCTCCCGACTAGCGGGGGAGGGAATGAGCAGTTCTTC
>-|TRBV27|TRBJ1-5|TRBD1
CASGDRNQPQHF
TGTGCCAGCGGGGACAGAAATCAGCCCCAGCATTTT
>-|TRBV29-1|TRBJ2-1|TRBD1
CSVDGTRGNNEQFF
TGCAGCGTTGACGGGACCAGGGGGAACAATGAGCAGTTCTTC
>-|TRBV7-6|TRBJ2-5|-
CASSFAGARPETQYF
TGTGCCAGCAGCTTCGCTGGAGCCCGCCCGGAGACCCAGTACTTC
>-|TRBV11-2|TRBJ2-7|TRBD2
CASSLSGESYEQYF
TGTGCCAGCAGCTTAAGCGGGGAGTCCTACGAGCAGTACTTC
>-|TRBV7-2|TRBJ2-3|-
CASSLAGGRTDTQYF
TGTGCCAGCAGCTTAGCGGGGGGGCGCACAGATACGCAGTATTTT
>-|TRBV7-8|TRBJ2-1|-
CASSPRGQPNNEQFF
TGTGCCAGCAGCCCCCGTGGCCAACCAAACAATGAGCAGTTCTTC
>-|TRBV5-1|TRBJ2-3|TRBD2
CASSTGGSTDTQYF
TGCGCCAGCAGCACGGGGGGGAGCACAGATACGCAGTATTTT
>-|TRBV9|TRBJ2-2|-
CASSVESGPTGELFF
TGTGCCAGCAGCGTAGAAAGCGGGCCTACCGGGGAGCTGTTTTTT
>-|TRBV27|TRBJ1-2|TRBD1
CASRTTGSYGYTF
TGTGCCAGCAGGACGACAGGGTCCTATGGCTACACCTTC
>once|TRBV28|TRBJ1-3|-
CASSLYAGAFGNTIYF
TGTGCCAGCAGTTTATACGCAGGGGCGTTCGGAAACACCATATATTTT
>-|TRBV30|TRBJ2-5|-
CAWSVLDRETQYF
TGTGCCTGGAGTGTACTCGATCGGGAGACCCAGTACTTC
>-|TRBV15|TRBJ1-1|-
CATSRDWEMNTEAFF
TGTGCCACCAGCAGAGATTGGGAGATGAACACTGAAGCTTTCTTT
>-|TRBV5-8|TRBJ2-7|-
CASSFSGPSGGEQYF
TGTGCCAGCAGCTTTTCCGGACCTTCAGGGGGGGAGCAGTACTTC
>-|TRBV27|TRBJ2-2|-
CASRFTSDTGELLF
TGTGCCAGCAGATTTACTAGTGATACCGGGGAGCTGCTTTTT
>-|TRBV4-1|TRBJ1-2|-
CASSQDLQGNYGYTF
TGCGCCAGCAGCCAAGATTTACAGGGAAACTATGGCTACACCTTC
>-|TRBV7-2|TRBJ2-1|TRBD1
CASTQGVGYNEQFF
TGTGCCAGCACCCAGGGGGTCGGTTACAATGAGCAGTTCTTC
>-|TRBV19|TRBJ1-3|-
CASNTGTPGNTIYF
TGTGCCAGCAACACCGGGACACCTGGAAACACCATATATTTT
>few|TRBV27|TRBJ1-2|-
CASRGDPYGYTF
TGTGCCAGCAGGGGCGATCCCTATGGCTACACCTTC
>-|TRBV7-6|TRBJ2-1|-
CASSLGPLAEQFF
TGTGCCAGCAGCTTAGGTCCTCTCGCGGAGCAGTTCTTC
>-|TRBV20-1|TRBJ1-1|TRBD1
CSASDRGTEAFF
TGCAGTGCTAGTGACAGGGGGACTGAAGCTTTCTTT
>-|TRBV5-1|TRBJ1-1|-
CASRQSQNTEAFF
TGCGCCAGCAGGCAGTCACAGAACACTGAAGCTTTCTTT
>few|TRBV19|TRBJ2-2|-
CASSISGNTGELFF
TGTGCCAGTAGTATTTCTGGCAACACCGGGGAGCTGTTTTTT
>-|TRBV7-2|TRBJ1-1|-
CASSFPEGGRAEAFF
TGTGCCAGCAGCTTCCCCGAGGGGGGGCGGGCTGAAGCTTTCTTT
>-|TRBV3-1/TRBV3-2|TRBJ1-2|TRBD1
CASSHLDRGGGYTF
TGTGCCAGCAGCCACCTAGACAGGGGTGGAGGCTACACCTTC
>-|TRBV7-2|TRBJ1-5|TRBD1
CASSRDSQGPQHF
TGTGCCAGCAGTCGGGACAGTCAAGGGCCCCAGCATTTT
>-|TRBV19|TRBJ1-2|TRBD1
CASSVGQGPYGYTF
TGTGCCAGTAGTGTTGGACAGGGCCCCTATGGCTACACCTTC
>-|TRBV19|TRBJ2-7|TRBD1
CASSRQGASYEQYF
TGTGCCAGTAGTCGACAGGGGGCGTCCTACGAGCAGTACTTC
>-|TRBV27|TRBJ1-2|TRBD1
CASSPTGTVPGYTF
TGTGCCAGCAGTCCGACCGGGACAGTCCCTGGCTACACCTTC
>-|TRBV4-1|TRBJ2-7|-
CASSRLPGTYEQYF
TGCGCCAGCAGCCGTCTTCCGGGAACCTACGAGCAGTACTTC
>-|TRBV10-3|TRBJ1-4|TRBD1
CAISELPRTGRGEKLFF
TGTGCCATCAGTGAGTTACCCAGGACAGGTCGGGGGGAAAAACTGTTTTTT
>few|TRBV7-2|TRBJ1-2|-
CASSSGINYGYTF
TGTGCCAGCAGTTCCGGGATCAACTATGGCTACACCTTC
>-|TRBV28|TRBJ1-1|-
CASSFLLSQGEAFF
TGTGCCAGCAGTTTCCTACTATCGCAGGGAGAAGCTTTCTTT
>few|TRBV7-8|TRBJ1-5|-
CASSFSPGQPQHF
TGTGCCAGCAGCTTTTCTCCGGGTCAGCCCCAGCATTTT
>-|TRBV18|TRBJ1-1|TRBD1
CASSPNAAGGPEAFF
TGTGCCAGCTCACCAAATGCGGCAGGGGGTCCTGAAGCTTTCTTT
>-|TRBV5-1|TRBJ2-1|TRBD2
CASSQPGTSGASEQFF
TGCGCCAGCAGCCAACCCGGGACTAGCGGGGCCTCGGAGCAGTTCTTC
>-|TRBV28|TRBJ1-1|TRBD1
CASTYRGTEAFF
TGTGCCAGCACCTACAGGGGCACTGAAGCTTTCTTT